This record looks at one T cell receptor (beta chain) sequence and its context. Some clones are missing from TCRdb's copy, which holds only in-frame ones; the method was immunoSEQ multiplex PCR. Among about 33,000 clones, 70% to 90% were seen once, and the ten largest hold more than 4.5%. The data were taken from a study of T cells in tuberculosis. Study information: This South African cohort compared adolescents with or without latent tuberculosis against adults with active tuberculosis.

Looked up from germline, CDR1 is SNHLY and CDR2 is FYNNEI. The V gene end was trimmed by 4 bases and the J gene end by 0 bases; junction bases not matched to a gene: 5. This CDR3 has 17 residues. Time point given: new active TB diagnosis, blood taken before or within 7 days of starting treatment. The chain links TRBV2 to TRBJ1-6; the match to TRBD1 covers 8 bases. The input for sequencing was PBMCs, taken at tuberculosis diagnosis. The receptor was derived from an adult with tuberculosis. As DNA, the CDR3 is TGTGCCAGCAGTGGGACAGGGTCCAACTCCTATAATTCACCCCTCCACTTT. This gives the protein CASSGTGSNSYNSPLHF.